These 21 T cell receptor beta chains originate from one sample sequenced in a study of T-cell reconstitution after alpha-beta-depleted transplantation in children. The authors prepared the TCRbeta library with unique molecular identifiers. TCRdb fed the PCR reads into MiXCR, producing one record per CDR3 protein. The data contain 300,000 to 400,000 distinct CDR3 sequences, less than 15% of them singletons. The source was PBMCs, collected from the stem cell graft. Receptor source: a human donor who donated a stem cell graft to a child with Fanconi anemia.

The table lists this clonotype with a few counts. The V and J genes are TRBV4-1 and TRBJ2-2; a weak D match, TRBD1 (6 bases). V lost 4 bases and J 0 bases, leaving 18 bases between the germline ends. The CDR3 runs to 18 residues. Germline lookup yields CDR1 MGHRA and CDR2 YSYEKL. In DNA form, the CDR3 reads TGCGCCAGCAGCCTAATGTACGGCAGGGGAGCGAACACCGGGGAGCTGTTTTTT. The encoded protein is CASSLMYGRGANTGELFF.

This clonotype was found once. This rearrangement joins TRBV6-2 or TRBV6-3 to TRBJ2-1, with 13 bases that match TRBD2. Germline loops: CDR1 MNHEY, CDR2 SVGEGT. The CDR3 contains 16 residues. With V trimmed by 6 bases and J by 7 bases, 9 bases remained unmatched. The CDR3 reads CASRPPGLAGLNEQFF. CDR3 nucleotides: TGTGCCAGCAGACCCCCGGGACTAGCGGGGTTAAATGAGCAGTTCTTC.

This clonotype has more than one count but fewer than ten. The gene calls are TRBV6-5 and TRBJ1-5, with D possibly being TRBD1 (5 bases). The CDR3 spans 15 residues. V was cut by 4 bases and J by 6 bases, with 16 bases left in between. The V gene's germline CDR1 is MNHEY and CDR2 SVGAGI. CDR3 residues: CASSSQGVFSQPQHF. The CDR3 DNA sequence: TGTGCCAGCAGTTCCCAGGGTGTGTTCTCTCAGCCCCAGCATTTT.

CDR3 bases: TGTGCCAGCTCACCGATGACAGTTTACTCTGGGGCCAACGTCCTGACTTTC. As protein: CASSPMTVYSGANVLTF. The V and J genes are TRBV18 and TRBJ2-6, with D possibly being TRBD1 (5 bases). Germline loops: CDR1 KGHSH, CDR2 LQKENI. Trimming shortened V by 3 bases and J by 0 bases, and 12 bases separated the two germline ends. The CDR3 runs 17 residues.

The chain employs TRBV27 and TRBJ2-2; the match to TRBD2 covers 14 bases. Trimming removed 6 bases from V and 7 bases from J; junction bases left unmatched: 13. This CDR3 spans 18 amino acids. Germline loops: CDR1 MNHEY, CDR2 SMNVEV (reference sequence). The CDR3 DNA follows: TGTGCCAGCAGCCCAACCCCGGGACTAGCGGGAGCGGGCGGGGAGCTGTTTTTT. Protein: CASSPTPGLAGAGGELFF.

Ten or more counts support this clonotype. The chain recombines TRBV3-1 with TRBJ2-2, with unresolved D. Trimming shortened V by 6 bases and J by 4 bases, and 9 bases separated the two germline ends. CDR3 length: 13 amino acids. In germline, CDR1 is LGHDT, CDR2 YNNKEL (reference sequence). The CDR3 protein is CASRDYGTGELFF. CDR3 nucleotide sequence: TGTGCCAGCAGAGATTACGGCACCGGGGAGCTGTTTTTT.

The sample holds many counts of this clonotype. V and J are TRBV3-1 and TRBJ1-1; D is unclear. The germline V gene has CDR1 LGHDT and CDR2 YNNKEL (reference sequence). Trimming left V 2 bases short and J 2 bases short, with 9 bases between. The CDR3 contains 14 residues. This CDR3 is CASSQFIKNTEAFF. CDR3 in DNA: TGTGCCAGCAGCCAATTTATCAAAAACACTGAAGCTTTCTTT.

This clonotype was counted between two and nine times. This chain links TRBV5-8 with TRBJ2-3; 8 bases align to TRBD2. V shed 3 bases, J shed 3 bases, and the junction held 6 bases outside the gene matches. Germline V CDR1 and CDR2: SGHTS, YDEGEE. The length of the CDR3 is 15 residues. In DNA form, the CDR3 reads TGTGCCAGCAGCTCCGGGACTAGTAGGACAGATACGCAGTATTTT. Protein: CASSSGTSRTDTQYF.

The V and J genes are TRBV2 and TRBJ1-2; 7 bases are shared with TRBD1. Germline lookup yields CDR1 SNHLY and CDR2 FYNNEI. The CDR3 is 14 amino acids. Trimming removed 1 base from V and 1 base from J; junction bases left unmatched: 0. DNA for the CDR3: TGTGCCAGCAGTGAAGACAGGGGTAACTATGGCTACACCTTC. Its protein is CASSEDRGNYGYTF.

This clonotype showed up many times. The V call is TRBV2, the J call TRBJ2-7; D may be TRBD2 (5 bases). The CDR3 length is 13 residues. CDR1 is SNHLY, CDR2 FYNNEI, per germline. V was clipped by 4 bases and J by 9 bases, with 16 bases between them. CDR3 protein: CASSAGITAGQYV. CDR3 DNA: TGTGCCAGCAGTGCGGGAATCACGGCGGGGCAGTACGTC.

The chain links TRBV10-1 to TRBJ2-7; no clear D gene. Germline CDR1 reads WNHNN; CDR2 reads SYGVQD (reference sequence). Trimming took off 4 bases at V and 2 bases at J, with 12 bases between the two ends. The CDR3 is 14 residues long. CDR3 loop: CASSAEGFPYEQYF. CDR3 DNA sequence: TGCGCCAGCAGTGCTGAAGGCTTTCCCTACGAGCAGTACTTC.

The chain joins TRBV7-8 to TRBJ2-3, with 9 bases matching TRBD2. The CDR3 covers 17 residues. CDR1 is SGHVS and CDR2 is FQNEAQ in the germline V gene. V shed 5 bases and J 5 bases; nucleotides not matched to a gene: 14. CDR3 amino acids: CASSVRWRGGAGDTQYF. CDR3 sequence (DNA): TGTGCCAGCAGCGTCCGCTGGCGGGGGGGCGCGGGAGATACGCAGTATTTT.

The sample holds a few counts of this clonotype. CDR3 coding DNA: TGCAGCGTTGGGTGGGCAAGGGGCAATGAGCAGTTCTTC. Translating it yields CSVGWARGNEQFF. The genes are TRBV29-1 and TRBJ2-1, with D tentatively TRBD1 (5 bases). This CDR3 contains 13 residues. Between the trimmed V and J ends, which lost 4 bases and 6 bases, there was a span of 13 bases. Per the germline V gene, CDR1 is SQVTM and CDR2 is ANQGSEA.

Many counts were recorded for this clonotype. J is TRBJ2-7 and V is TRBV29-1, with unresolved D. CDR3 size: 15 residues. CDR1 and CDR2 (germline): SQVTM, ANQGSEA. V lost 0 bases and J lost 0, with 12 bases in between. The CDR3 loop is CSVEDRGRSSYEQYF. The CDR3 DNA reads TGCAGCGTTGAAGATCGCGGCCGTAGCTCCTACGAGCAGTACTTC.

This clonotype was detected only a few times. The rearrangement joins TRBV3-1 to TRBJ1-1; TRBD1 matches at 7 bases. Trimming removed 1 base from V and 10 bases from J; junction bases left unmatched: 3. The V gene's germline CDR1 is LGHDT and CDR2 YNNKEL (reference sequence). The CDR3 has 12 amino acids. The CDR3 sequence: CASSQGDRAAFF. CDR3 coding DNA: TGTGCCAGCAGCCAAGGAGACAGGGCAGCTTTCTTT.

This clonotype was seen a few times. The rearrangement uses TRBV11-2 and TRBJ2-3; possible D gene TRBD1, 6 bases. V lost 5 bases, J lost 2 bases, and 14 bases lay in between. Looked up from germline, CDR1 is SGHAT and CDR2 is FQNNGV. The CDR3 sequence is 15 residues long. CDR3 loop: CASSPKGELTDTQYF. CDR3 coding DNA: TGTGCCAGCAGCCCAAAGGGGGAACTCACAGATACGCAGTATTTT.

The gene calls are TRBV4-1 and TRBJ1-5; D is unresolved. CDR3 size: 20 residues. The ends were cut back, 0 bases at V and 2 bases at J, with 23 bases in the middle. Germline loops: CDR1 MGHRA, CDR2 YSYEKL. CDR3 sequence: CASSQEGRRYRQDGNQPQHF. CDR3 in DNA: TGCGCCAGCAGCCAAGAAGGGCGGCGGTATAGACAAGACGGCAATCAGCCCCAGCATTTT.

The chain links TRBV15 to TRBJ1-2; TRBD1 might be the D (5 bases). This CDR3 has 16 amino acids. V was shortened by 0 bases and J by 0 bases, with 11 bases between the two germline ends. Germline assignment: CDR1 LNHNV and CDR2 YYDKDF (reference sequence). The CDR3 coding sequence is TGTGCCACCAGCAGAGATCAGGGTCCAACTAACTATGGCTACACCTTC. It encodes CATSRDQGPTNYGYTF.

This clonotype was observed a few times. This rearrangement joins TRBV28 to TRBJ1-5; TRBD1 might be the D (6 bases). The CDR3 loop spans 15 amino acids. The germline gives CDR1 MDHEN, CDR2 SYDVKM. V gave up 3 bases and J gave up 4 bases, with 13 bases separating them. CDR3 protein: CASSFAGASNQPQHF. CDR3 in DNA: TGTGCCAGCAGTTTCGCAGGGGCCTCTAATCAGCCCCAGCATTTT.

This clonotype came up a few times. This CDR3 is CASSLGSPTLSGTQYF. The CDR3 coding sequence is TGTGCCAGCAGCTTAGGATCCCCGACCCTAAGCGGGACCCAGTACTTC. This chain links TRBV7-2 with TRBJ2-5; D might be TRBD2 (5 bases). Germline V gene data show CDR1 as SGHTA and CDR2 as FQGNSA. Deletions cut 1 base from V and 7 bases from J, with 19 bases between. CDR3 length: 16 amino acids.

This clonotype was seen a few times. The J gene is TRBJ1-1, the V gene TRBV7-8; 8 bases are a match to TRBD1. The CDR3 covers 16 residues. Germline lookup yields CDR1 SGHVS and CDR2 FQNEAQ. Trimming at V came to 2 bases and at J to 8 bases, leaving 13 bases not matched to a gene. CDR3 DNA: TGTGCCAGCAGCTTACGCAGGGGGCGAATAAGGGAGGAAGCTTTCTTT. It codes for CASSLRRGRIREEAFF.